The present T cell receptor (beta chain) was sequenced within a study of T cell responses to AZD1222 COVID-19 vaccine. Study-level points and caveats: Regions left unmutated in variants are reportedly the target of nearly half of spike-specific TCRs. Spike was spanned by vaccine-associated CD4 TCRs, with dominance at 160-218 and 743-854.

This CDR3 comprises 12 residues. V lost 6 bases to trimming and J lost 7 bases, with 12 bases between them. Per the germline V gene, CDR1 is SNHLY and CDR2 is FYNNEI. TCRdb's table, derived via immunoSEQ multiplex PCR, lists solely in-frame clones and lacks some. The sample has around 110,000 clones; 80% to 95% are singletons. Notes on this clone: No antigen is known for it.

This chain joins TRBV2 and TRBJ1-2; D gene ambiguous. The clonotype comes from an adult who received the AZD1222 COVID-19 vaccine. Source: peripheral blood, taken 28 days after the second AZD1222 dose. The CDR3 coding sequence is TGTGCCAGCAGGGCCGATGTTGGTGGCTACACCTTC. It translates to CASRADVGGYTF. The full variable domain, completed using reference TRBV2 and TRBJ1-2, is EPEVTQTPSHQVTQMGQEVILRCVPISNHLYFYWYRQILGQKVEFLVSFYNNEISEKSEIFDDQFSVERPDGSNFTLKIRSTKLEDSAMYFCASRADVGGYTFGSGTRLTVV.